The clone carrying this TCR beta chain came up a few times. Assignment of participants to cohorts was predicated upon participant-reported clinical history. The V and J ends lost 1 base and 5 bases, in that order; junction bases with no gene match: 15. The CDR3 length is 18 residues. Germline V gives CDR1 SGDLS, CDR2 YYNGEE. The entry originates in a study of blood T cell repertoires in COVID-19. Background on the study: From the United States, Italy and Spain came samples of acute and convalescent COVID-19. Sample material is recorded as cDNA or gDNA derived from T cells, B-cell-depleted T cells, or PBMCs.

The data were produced by immunoSEQ multiplex PCR, yet TCRdb's version contains in-frame clones alone and is incomplete. The sample lists 110,000 to 150,000 clones; more than 70% were seen once. This clonotype originated in a man aged 40-50 years with acute COVID-19. The sequenced sample was PBMCs or T cells enriched from blood (not recorded which). The chain uses TRBV9 and TRBJ2-1, with 7 nucleotides matching TRBD2. This CDR3 is CASSVTGGGVAGDNEQFF. Written as DNA, the CDR3 is TGTGCCAGCAGCGTAACCGGGGGAGGAGTCGCGGGGGACAATGAGCAGTTCTTC.